This T cell receptor (beta chain) is from a study of T cells in tuberculosis. The overall study: The T cells targeted glucose monomycolate, a mycobacterial lipid, via CD1B. Regarding the study as a whole: Using the GMM-specific repertoire gave nearly 90% accuracy versus approximately 66% with motifs.

Method: immunoSEQ multiplex PCR; TCRdb's copy keeps in-frame clones and lacks some. The profile shows under 40,000 clones, more than 85% of them singletons. The CDR3 has 16 amino acids. The V gene's germline CDR1 is LNHDA and CDR2 SQIVND (reference sequence). Between the trimmed V and J ends, which lost 3 bases and 0 bases, there was a span of 14 bases. On average around 100,000 T cells per donor were immunosequenced. A single count supports this clone. Its matching antigen is unknown. The sequencing sample was made of PBMCs. The receptor comes from a donor aged 10 to 29 with latent tuberculosis or without tuberculosis infection. V usage is TRBV19 and J usage is TRBJ2-5; no clear D. As DNA, the CDR3 is TGTGCCAGTAGTATTGGGTCAGGCGTGTACCAAGAGACCCAGTACTTC. The encoded protein is CASSIGSGVYQETQYF.